Listed below are T cell receptor beta chains from one sample, sequenced in a study of CD8 T cells in ankylosing spondylitis. One entry per CDR3 protein results from TCRdb running MiXCR on the 5' RACE reads. The sample holds about 250,000 distinct CDR3 sequences, 18% seen once. Specimen: blood, either unsorted or a sorted T cell fraction (not recorded which). Receptor source: a male donor with ankylosing spondylitis or in good health (not recorded which). The CDR3 runs from the conserved cysteine through the conserved F or W. D genes are given only for firm matches. Rows give clone size only sometimes, using once, few, many, or a class for an expanded clone.

j_gene,abundance,d_gene,v_gene,CDR3nt,CDR3aa
TRBJ2-5,few,.,TRBV10-3,TGTGCCATCAGTGAGAGGACAAGGAAAGAGACCCAGTACTTC,CAISERTRKETQYF
TRBJ2-3,.,.,TRBV7-8,TGTGCCAGCAGCTTAGCGGTCCCCGCTAAACACACAGATACGCAGTATTTT,CASSLAVPAKHTDTQYF
TRBJ2-1,many,TRBD2,TRBV11-3,TGTGCCAGCAGCAGTCGAGCGGGAGGACTCCTCAATGAGCAGTTCTTC,CASSSRAGGLLNEQFF
TRBJ2-7,.,TRBD1,TRBV6-1,TGTGCCAGCAGTGAAGGGGGACAGGGTCTTTACGAGCAGTACTTC,CASSEGGQGLYEQYF
TRBJ2-2,.,.,TRBV27,TGTGCCAGCAGTTTATCGAAAGCGAACACCGGGGAGCTGTTTTTT,CASSLSKANTGELFF
TRBJ2-7,.,.,TRBV7-8,TGTGCCAGCAGCTTAGCCGGGGACGAGCAGTACTTC,CASSLAGDEQYF
TRBJ2-3,.,.,TRBV3-1,TGTGCCAGCAGCCAAGATAGAGTTGGTGATACGCAGTATTTT,CASSQDRVGDTQYF
TRBJ2-7,few,TRBD1,TRBV12-3/TRBV12-4,TGTGCCAGCAGTGGGGGACAGGCCCTCTCCTACGAGCAGTACTTC,CASSGGQALSYEQYF
TRBJ2-1,many,TRBD2,TRBV20-1,TGCAGTGCTAGAGATAGAGCGGGAGTCTACAATGAGCAGTTCTTC,CSARDRAGVYNEQFF
TRBJ1-1,.,.,TRBV5-1,TGCGCCAGCAGCCTAACGACAGAAGCTATGAACACTGAAGCTTTCTTT,CASSLTTEAMNTEAFF
TRBJ2-3,.,.,TRBV6-1,TGTGCCAGCAGCCCGGGGGAGGTTGCAGATACGCAGTATTTT,CASSPGEVADTQYF
TRBJ2-2,many,TRBD2,TRBV5-1,TGCGCCAGCAGCTTAGTTCTAGCGGAGAACACCGGGGAGCTGTTTTTT,CASSLVLAENTGELFF
TRBJ1-1,medium-sized,.,TRBV7-9,TGTGCCAGCAGCTCAGGGTCCTTGAACACTGAAGCTTTCTTT,CASSSGSLNTEAFF
TRBJ2-1,.,.,TRBV5-1,TGCGCCAGCAGCAAGGGTCGGGGCATTTACAATAAGCAGTTCTTC,CASSKGRGIYNKQFF
TRBJ2-1,few,.,TRBV4-2,TGTGCCAGCAGCCAAACAGGGGAGGAATCCTACAATGAGCAGTTCTTC,CASSQTGEESYNEQFF
TRBJ2-3,.,.,TRBV9,TGTGCCAGCAGCGAAACAGGGGGGGCGCAGTATTTT,CASSETGGAQYF
TRBJ2-7,.,.,TRBV29-1,TGCAGCGTTGAACCTCAGAAAGTGGGGAGCTTAGGGGAGCAGTACTTC,CSVEPQKVGSLGEQYF
TRBJ2-1,.,.,TRBV27,TGTGCCAGCAGTGGAACCGGGACCATCGGTTACAATGAGCAGTTCTTC,CASSGTGTIGYNEQFF
TRBJ2-7,few,TRBD1,TRBV4-1,TGCGCCAGCAGCCTAGATTTGGGACAGGGGGCCTACGAGCAGTACTTC,CASSLDLGQGAYEQYF
TRBJ2-3,few,TRBD2,TRBV27,TGTGCCAGCAGGATTAGCGGGAGTAGATCAGATACGCAGTATTTT,CASRISGSRSDTQYF
TRBJ2-2,.,TRBD2,TRBV25-1,TGTGCCAGCAGTGAGTGGCTAGCGGGAAAGAACACCGGGGAGCTGTTTTTT,CASSEWLAGKNTGELFF
TRBJ1-2,many,.,TRBV27,TGTGCCAGCAGCCCGAGGGAGGGCTATGGCTACACCTTC,CASSPREGYGYTF
TRBJ2-4,.,.,TRBV12-3/TRBV12-4,TGTGCCAGCCTATCTCGAACGAACATTCAGTACTTC,CASLSRTNIQYF
TRBJ2-1,many,.,TRBV28,TGTGCCAGCAGTCAGGGAATGTCCTACAATGAGCAGTTCTTC,CASSQGMSYNEQFF
TRBJ2-3,few,TRBD2,TRBV4-1,TGCGCCAGCAGCCAGATATGGACTAGCGGAAACACAGATACGCAGTATTTT,CASSQIWTSGNTDTQYF
TRBJ2-2,many,.,TRBV12-3/TRBV12-4,TGTGCCAGCAGTTTATCGGGATACACCGGGGAGCTGTTTTTT,CASSLSGYTGELFF
TRBJ1-5,few,.,TRBV4-1,TGCGCCAGCAGCCAAATGGACAATAGCAATCAGCCCCAGCATTTT,CASSQMDNSNQPQHF
TRBJ2-3,.,TRBD2,TRBV29-1,TGCAGCGTGGAACAGGGACTAGCGAACCTAAACACAGATACGCAGTATTTT,CSVEQGLANLNTDTQYF
TRBJ2-2,few,TRBD2,TRBV9,TGTGCCAGCAGCGCGGGACTAGCGGGAGCGTTAGCCGGGGAGCTGTTTTTT,CASSAGLAGALAGELFF
TRBJ2-7,many,TRBD2,TRBV4-1,TGCGCCAGCAGCCAAGATTCGCCACTAGCGGGATACTACGAGCAGTACTTC,CASSQDSPLAGYYEQYF
TRBJ1-1,few,.,TRBV5-1,TGCGCCAGCAACAAACCCGGCGGGGACACTGAAGCTTTCTTT,CASNKPGGDTEAFF